These T cell receptor beta chains were read from a single sample in a study of blood T cell repertoires in COVID-19. Method: immunoSEQ multiplex PCR; TCRdb's copy keeps in-frame clones and lacks some. The sample consists of around 120,000 clones, about 80% of them appearing once. Sequenced: peripheral blood. These receptors were taken from a woman older than 75 with acute or convalescent COVID-19. The conserved cysteine and the conserved F or W are not part of the CDR3 here.

V: TRBV30
length: 13
J: TRBJ2-5
CDR3: AWMKREGIQETQY

V: TRBV29-1
length: 9
J: TRBJ2-1
CDR3: SVGTGDEQF

V: TRBV7-9
length: 11
J: TRBJ1-2
CDR3: ASSFMDSRGYT

V: TRBV19
length: 14
J: TRBJ2-1
CDR3: ASTVTSGGSYNEQF

V: TRBV3-1/TRBV3-2
length: 11
J: TRBJ1-1
CDR3: ASSQAYSAEAF

V: TRBV18
length: 13
J: TRBJ2-1
CDR3: ASSPGGLNYNEQF

V: TRBV2
length: 13
J: TRBJ1-5
CDR3: ASRAISGLDQPQH

V: TRBV3-1/TRBV3-2
length: 14
J: TRBJ2-1
CDR3: ASSQGASGLVNEQF

V: TRBV7-2
length: 14
J: TRBJ2-3
CDR3: ASSLVADSTTDTQY

V: TRBV5-4
length: 13
J: TRBJ2-5
CDR3: ASSFGQGALETQY

V: TRBV30
length: 12
J: TRBJ1-5
CDR3: AWSALGVNQPQH

V: TRBV9
length: 14
J: TRBJ2-2
CDR3: ASSVRGGPSTGELF

V: TRBV2
length: 12
J: TRBJ2-7
CDR3: ASSALDRAYEQY

V: TRBV30
length: 11
J: TRBJ1-2
CDR3: ACSQGPPYGYT

V: TRBV7-9
length: 10
J: TRBJ2-7
CDR3: ASSSRLAGAI

V: TRBV5-1
length: 12
J: TRBJ2-7
CDR3: ASMPGTYYYEQY

V: TRBV4-1
length: 14
J: TRBJ2-7
CDR3: ASSQGGTSGIYEQY

V: TRBV10-3
length: 12
J: TRBJ2-1
CDR3: AITRGEGYNEQF

V: TRBV6-6
length: 12
J: TRBJ1-2
CDR3: ASTYLRGGGGYT

V: TRBV19
length: 13
J: TRBJ2-1
CDR3: ATQKARGLYNEQF

V: TRBV27
length: 13
J: TRBJ1-1
CDR3: ASSEGSRVNTEAF

V: TRBV5-4
length: 11
J: TRBJ1-1
CDR3: ASSLTPNTEAF

V: TRBV5-1
length: 14
J: TRBJ2-3
CDR3: ASSLGQGPSTDTQY

V: TRBV5-1
length: 14
J: TRBJ2-3
CDR3: ASSLEGRGITDTQY

V: TRBV6-5
length: 11
J: TRBJ1-2
CDR3: ASKGQANYGYT

V: TRBV5-1
length: 13
J: TRBJ1-3
CDR3: ASSSGTGSGNTIY

V: TRBV11-2
length: 13
J: TRBJ1-1
CDR3: ASSLQGAGSTEAF

V: TRBV18
length: 15
J: TRBJ1-3
CDR3: ASSVNQLGPTGNTIY

V: TRBV4-1
length: 13
J: TRBJ2-5
CDR3: ASSFRLAGEETQY

V: TRBV14
length: 16
J: TRBJ1-2
CDR3: ASSQVGIAGGLAYGYT